The T cell receptor beta chain described here comes from a study of blood T cells in healthy people across ages (dated by TCRdb to between 2014 and 2017). Context from the whole study: In model experiments, template switching captured roughly one uniquely barcoded TCR beta cDNA molecule for every two T cells. The study analyzed two additional independent replicas of 1 million unique cDNA reads from the same blood draw for two donors, one aged 18 to 30 and one aged 80 or older. Four age groups were formed from the donors: young (average roughly 15 years), middle-aged (approximately 40), aged (roughly 56) and long-lived (82). Using deep sequencing normalized with unique cDNA molecular identifiers, the study measured how TCR beta repertoire diversity changes with age.

The donors were 40 or so Caucasian individuals from Russia, aged roughly 6 to 100 years, who were systemically healthy. Each donor gave ten milliliters of peripheral blood, collected into EDTA-treated Vacutainer tubes. PBMCs were isolated by Ficoll-Paque density-gradient centrifugation, with at least 6.5 million obtained per sample. Total RNA, at least 6 micrograms per sample, was extracted from PBMCs with Trizol reagent. Naive CD45RAhigh/CD27high T cell percentages were measured by flow cytometry on a PBMC aliquot from every donor. From its cysteine to its phenylalanine, the CDR3 spans 15 amino acids. This entry keeps only the CDR3 DNA: 45 bases, framed from base 1. In the germline V gene, CDR1 corresponds to SGDLS and CDR2 to YYNGEE. As regards this clonotype: There is no known antigen for this receptor. The record has no base qualities; no much larger clone is one base away.

The library relied on 5' RACE. Data came from an Illumina HiSeq 2500. A second 7 to 11 cycle PCR used a sample-barcoded 5' primer and a J-beta primer mix. Each TCR beta cDNA molecule received a unique molecular identifier from a template-switch 5' adaptor carrying 12 random nucleotides. At least 2.5 million CDR3-containing paired-end reads were obtained from each sample. First-strand cDNA synthesis was performed from all RNA using the Mint cDNA synthesis kit, with priming by a TRBC-specific oligonucleotide. Following uracil-DNA glycosylase treatment, a first 18-cycle PCR with universal primers M1SS and BC2_uni_R was performed on all cDNA. The original methods were these. Normalization of each sample was performed by random selection of 1 million high-quality reads, each carrying a distinct molecular identifier. Reads sharing molecular identifiers were discarded rather than binned into consensus sequences. CDR3 identification, clonotype clustering and error correction used MiTCR with a Q25 quality threshold and the strictest error-elimination algorithm. A nonparametric unseen species model with Euler transformation was used to estimate a lower bound on total TCR beta diversity. In-frame beta chains were kept once TCRdb had trimmed the public reads at Q25 with fastp and called clones with MiXCR. Rows with one shared CDR3 protein collapse into an entry with the most common genes and DNA. Clone size and V and J calls follow TCRdb, not the original study. The sample table holds over 750,000 distinct CDR3 sequences, of which approximately 25% were seen once. The ten largest clones represent more than 7.5% of the sample.

Points the paper makes about the study in general: Compared with the aged group, the long-lived group had more naive CD4+ T cells, fewer expanded clones and increased TCR diversity, suggesting age selection. Observed TCR beta diversity per million T cells fell roughly linearly with age, and a significant reduction was already apparent by age roughly 40. Estimates of total diversity from one million sequenced T cells were regarded as lower bounds and underestimates. Conclusive comparison of naive and antigen-experienced compartments was prevented by the profiling of bulk unsorted PBMCs. Donor CMV infection status was unknown, potentially confounding age-related changes in expanded clonotypes. There was a strong correlation between observed TCR beta diversity and the percentage of naive T cells measured by flow cytometry.

These data were likewise used in another study, on T cells of mothers and their children. The second study also describes: Nine systemically healthy Caucasian individuals, comprising three mothers and their six children, were included as donors. cDNA synthesis used all of the extracted RNA, with 1.5 ug of RNA in each 15 ul reaction. In the second PCR, the M1S primer introduced both the sample barcodes and 2-4 random nucleotides. Over 8 million TCR beta CDR3 reads came from each mother, compared with about 3.2 million reads from each child. TCR recombination output is similarly shaped by thymic selection in related and unrelated pairs, with a minor effect exerted by inherited differences. Normalized repertoire overlap in related mother-child pairs was always slightly higher than in unrelated mother-child pairs, but the difference was never significant. No persistent microchimeric T cell clones were found, with a detection sensitivity of roughly 100 clones per million clonotypes. To look for features that set related mother-child pairs apart from unrelated individuals, the researchers ran deep NGS to compare the TCR beta repertoires of mothers and children. On average, the children were 11 +/- 4 years old, while the mothers were about 40 +/- 4 years old. Libraries were sequenced on Illumina HiSeq 2000 with 100+100 nt paired-end reads after adapter ligation with NEBNext reagents. To avoid cross-contamination, the mother libraries and the child libraries were prepared a month apart and sequenced in separate runs. For each donor, somewhere between about 450,000 and 2,000,000 distinct TCR beta clonotypes were identified. Naive TCR beta clonotypes were estimated from low-frequency clonotypes matched to each donor's FACS-determined naive share, without sorting.

What was sequenced was blood. This chain joins TRBV9 to TRBJ2-2, and possibly TRBD2, on 5 matching bases. This receptor was identified in a boy younger than 18 in good health. CDR3 loop: CDRGNATVLPGELFF. DNA sequence: TGTGACAGAGGGAACGCGACGGTTCTCCCCGGGGAGCTGTTTTTT.